What follows are 9 T cell receptor beta chains derived from one specimen sequenced in a study of blood T cells in healthy people across ages. Together with a sample-barcoded 5' primer, a J-beta primer mix was included in a second PCR lasting roughly 6 to 12 cycles. MiXCR, applied by TCRdb to the 5' RACE reads, yields one record per CDR3 protein. Seen here are 720,000 or so distinct CDR3 sequences, less than 45% observed once, and the top ten hold approximately 31%. The sample taken for sequencing was blood. The receptors stem from a man aged 80 or over in good health.

The chain uses TRBV4-3 and TRBJ2-5, with D perhaps given as TRBD1 or TRBD2 (6 bases each). This CDR3 has 15 amino acids. Germline CDR1 is LGHNA and CDR2 is YSLEER. Trimming took 1 base from V and 13 from J, leaving 22 bases between them. The CDR3 bases are TGCGCCAGCAGCCAAGCAAGGGGGGTGTATCACGGACGGTACTTC. Its protein product is CASSQARGVYHGRYF.

The chain has TRBV7-2 and TRBJ2-2; D remains unclear. V lost 0 bases and J 6 bases, leaving 11 bases between the germline ends. This CDR3 has 15 residues. Germline CDR1 reads SGHTA; CDR2 reads FQGNSA. In DNA form, the CDR3 reads TGTGCCAGCAGCTTAGCGCTGGGCTCGGCCGGGGAGCTGTTTTTT. It is translated as CASSLALGSAGELFF. Based on the CDR3 plus reference TRBV7-2 and TRBJ2-2, the full variable domain is GAGVSQSPSNKVTEKGKDVELRCDPISGHTALYWYRQSLGQGLEFLIYFQGNSAPDKSGLPSDRFSAERTGGSVSTLTIQRTQQEDSAVYLCASSLALGSAGELFFGEGSRLTVL.

The table lists this clonotype with a few counts. The chain uses TRBV7-2 and TRBJ1-2, with D perhaps TRBD1 (5 bases). The V gene lost 5 bases and the J gene lost 4 bases, with 17 bases spanning the gap. This CDR3 region has 15 residues. Germline V gene sequence: CDR1 SGHTA, CDR2 FQGNSA. The CDR3 reads CASSDRTPGPYGYTF. The CDR3 DNA reads as TGTGCCAGCAGCGACCGGACCCCGGGGCCCTATGGCTACACCTTC.

Concerning this clonotype: A read error may be the cause here, since a much bigger clone is one base away. This chain joins TRBV6-1 and TRBJ2-7; a weak D match, TRBD2 (6 bases). The assigned J gene may be wrong: the sequence end matches TRBJ2-5 better. Germline V gene data show CDR1 as MNHNS and CDR2 as SASEGT. The CDR3 length is 14 residues. CDR3 in amino acids: CASRAGLTQETQYF. The CDR3 bases are TGTGCCAGCAGGGCGGGACTGACACAAGAGACCCAGTACTTC.

The chain combines TRBV6-2 or TRBV6-3 with TRBJ1-1, with D unclear. In germline, CDR1 is MNHEY, CDR2 SVGEGT. The CDR3 has 14 amino acids. V was shortened by 2 bases and J by 3 bases, with 10 bases between the two germline ends. The CDR3 here is CASSYRIMDTEAFF. The CDR3 DNA is TGTGCCAGCAGTTACAGGATAATGGACACTGAAGCTTTCTTT.

The chain uses TRBV6-6 and TRBJ2-1, with D maybe TRBD2 (5 bases). Germline loops: CDR1 MNHNY, CDR2 SVGAGI (reference sequence). The CDR3 sequence is 16 residues long. Trimming removed 5 bases from V and 9 bases from J, with 23 bases in between. The CDR3 region has the DNA TGTGCCAGCAGTCCTCCCATGGGAGTGAGCGGCGGTGAGCAGTTCTTC. It encodes CASSPPMGVSGGEQFF.

The chain is built from TRBV6-2 or TRBV6-3 and TRBJ1-1, with 8 bases lining up with TRBD1. V lost 6 bases to trimming and J lost 11 bases; unmatched junction nucleotides: 8. Germline CDR1 and CDR2: MNHEY and SVGEGT. The CDR3 runs 12 residues. As DNA, the CDR3 is TGTGCCAGCAGCGACCCAGGGGGCGAGGCTTTCTTT. As protein: CASSDPGGEAFF.

The genes are TRBV6-2 or TRBV6-3 and TRBJ2-5; 8 bases fit TRBD1. The J call may be mistaken, given a closer DNA end match to TRBJ2-7. The CDR3 extends over 14 amino acids. Germline values: CDR1 MNHEY, CDR2 SVGEGT. The DNA for the CDR3 is TGTGCCAGCAGGACCGGACAGGGTGGAAGCGAGCAGTACTTC. Protein sequence: CASRTGQGGSEQYF.

V is TRBV5-1 and J is TRBJ2-7, with 7 bases identical to TRBD1. The germline CDR1 and CDR2 sequences are SGHRS and YFSETQ. Trimming cost V 4 bases and J 3 bases; bases outside gene matches: 7. This CDR3 spans 14 amino acids. CDR3 region: CASSPFRQGYEQYF. In DNA, the CDR3 is TGCGCCAGCAGCCCCTTCAGACAGGGCTACGAGCAGTACTTC.